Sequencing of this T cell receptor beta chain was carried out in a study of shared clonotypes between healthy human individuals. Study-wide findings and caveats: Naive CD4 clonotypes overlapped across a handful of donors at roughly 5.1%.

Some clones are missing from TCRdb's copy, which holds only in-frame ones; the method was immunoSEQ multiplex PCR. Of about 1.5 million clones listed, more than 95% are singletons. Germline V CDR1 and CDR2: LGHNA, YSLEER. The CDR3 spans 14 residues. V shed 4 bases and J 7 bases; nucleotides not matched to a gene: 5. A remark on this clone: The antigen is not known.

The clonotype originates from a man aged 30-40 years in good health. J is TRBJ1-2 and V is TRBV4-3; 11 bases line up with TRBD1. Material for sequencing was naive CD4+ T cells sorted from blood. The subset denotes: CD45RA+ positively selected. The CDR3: CASSPDRGHGGYTF. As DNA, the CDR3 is TGCGCCAGCAGCCCGGACAGGGGGCACGGTGGCTACACCTTC.